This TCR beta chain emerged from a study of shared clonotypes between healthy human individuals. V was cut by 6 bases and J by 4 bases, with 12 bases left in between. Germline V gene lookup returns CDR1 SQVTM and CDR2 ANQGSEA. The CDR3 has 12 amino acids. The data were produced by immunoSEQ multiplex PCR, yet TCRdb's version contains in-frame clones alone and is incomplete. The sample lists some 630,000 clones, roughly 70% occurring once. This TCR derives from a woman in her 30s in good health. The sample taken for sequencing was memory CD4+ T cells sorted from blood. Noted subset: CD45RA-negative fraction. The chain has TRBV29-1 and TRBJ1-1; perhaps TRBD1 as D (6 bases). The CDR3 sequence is CSVHGQFTEAFF. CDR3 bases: TGCAGCGTCCATGGACAGTTCACTGAAGCTTTCTTT.